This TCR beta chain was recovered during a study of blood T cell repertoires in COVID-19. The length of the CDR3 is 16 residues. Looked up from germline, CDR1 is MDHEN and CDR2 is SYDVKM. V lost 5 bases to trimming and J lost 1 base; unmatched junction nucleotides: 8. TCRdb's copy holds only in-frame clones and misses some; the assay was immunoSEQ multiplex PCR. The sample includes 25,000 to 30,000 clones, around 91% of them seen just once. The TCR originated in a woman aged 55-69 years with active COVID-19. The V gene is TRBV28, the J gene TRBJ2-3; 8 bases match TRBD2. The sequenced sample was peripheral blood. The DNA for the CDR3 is TGTGCCAGCAGTCTTACTCAAGCGGGGGGCACAGATACGCAGTATTTT. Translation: CASSLTQAGGTDTQYF.